This T cell receptor (beta chain) was obtained from a study of T cells after yellow fever vaccination. Study findings and constraints: Abundant clonotypes (contaminants from the bulk population) could be present in FACS-sorted repertoires.

The V gene end was trimmed by 2 bases and the J gene end by 9 bases; junction bases not matched to a gene: 13. The CDR3 runs 16 residues. Germline CDR1 and CDR2: MNHEY and SMNVEV (reference sequence). A single record per CDR3 protein comes from TCRdb applying MiXCR to the 5' RACE reads. This sample has approximately 600,000 distinct CDR3 sequences, with roughly an eighth found just once. A word on this clonotype: The antigen remains undetermined.

The clonotype was recovered from a man aged 25-40 years who received the YFV17D yellow fever vaccine. This sample comprised PBMCs, obtained on the day of the yellow fever booster vaccination. V usage is TRBV27 and J usage is TRBJ2-3; TRBD2 agrees at 8 bases. CDR3 sequence (DNA): TGTGCCAGCAGTTTAGAGAGTAGCGGGGTGCGGAGGACGCAGTATTTT. Its protein is CASSLESSGVRRTQYF.